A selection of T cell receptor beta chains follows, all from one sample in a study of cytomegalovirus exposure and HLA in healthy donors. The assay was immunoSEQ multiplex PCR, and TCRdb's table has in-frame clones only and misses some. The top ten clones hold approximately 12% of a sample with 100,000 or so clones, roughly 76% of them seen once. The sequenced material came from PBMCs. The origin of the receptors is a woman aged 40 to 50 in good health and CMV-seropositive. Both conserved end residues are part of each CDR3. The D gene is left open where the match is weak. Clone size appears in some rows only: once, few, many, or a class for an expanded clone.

CDR3 protein: CASCRGMNTEAFF; CDR3 DNA: TGTGCCAGCTGTAGAGGGATGAACACTGAAGCTTTCTTT; clone size: .; J gene: TRBJ1-1; D gene: .; V gene: TRBV6-6
CDR3 protein: CASSQEGLRGSPLHF; CDR3 DNA: TGTGCCAGCAGCCAAGAGGGCCTCCGGGGGTCACCCCTCCACTTT; clone size: .; J gene: TRBJ1-6; D gene: .; V gene: TRBV4-2
CDR3 protein: CARSLNSGNYGYTF; CDR3 DNA: TGTGCCAGAAGCTTAAACTCGGGTAACTATGGCTACACCTTC; clone size: .; J gene: TRBJ1-2; D gene: .; V gene: TRBV7-5
CDR3 protein: CSVSPPGHLNEKLFF; CDR3 DNA: TGCAGCGTCTCCCCGCCGGGACACCTTAATGAAAAACTGTTTTTT; clone size: .; J gene: TRBJ1-4; D gene: .; V gene: TRBV29-1
CDR3 protein: CASSGGPLNTEAFF; CDR3 DNA: TGCGCCAGCAGCGGAGGACCCTTGAACACTGAAGCTTTCTTT; clone size: once; J gene: TRBJ1-1; D gene: .; V gene: TRBV5-1
CDR3 protein: CASSPNQETQYF; CDR3 DNA: TGCGCCAGCAGCCCCAACCAAGAGACCCAGTACTTC; clone size: .; J gene: TRBJ2-5; D gene: .; V gene: TRBV5-1
CDR3 protein: CASNPGTLNNEQFF; CDR3 DNA: TGTGCCAGTAACCCCGGGACACTAAACAATGAGCAGTTCTTC; clone size: .; J gene: TRBJ2-1; D gene: .; V gene: TRBV27
CDR3 protein: CASSYQGAGGYTF; CDR3 DNA: TGTGCCAGCAGCTATCAGGGGGCGGGAGGCTACACCTTC; clone size: .; J gene: TRBJ1-2; D gene: TRBD1; V gene: TRBV11-2
CDR3 protein: CASSQRQGSQPQHF; CDR3 DNA: TGTGCCAGCAGTCAAAGACAGGGTAGTCAGCCCCAGCATTTT; clone size: .; J gene: TRBJ1-5; D gene: TRBD1; V gene: TRBV27
CDR3 protein: CASSLWTFGGPATQYF; CDR3 DNA: TGTGCCAGCAGCTTATGGACGTTCGGGGGGCCAGCGACCCAGTACTTC; clone size: .; J gene: TRBJ2-5; D gene: .; V gene: TRBV7-3
CDR3 protein: CASIGTGEDYGYTF; CDR3 DNA: TGTGCCAGCATCGGGACAGGGGAAGACTATGGCTACACCTTC; clone size: .; J gene: TRBJ1-2; D gene: TRBD1; V gene: TRBV6-1
CDR3 protein: CASSAQAHQPQHF; CDR3 DNA: TGTGCCAGCAGCGCCCAGGCCCATCAGCCCCAGCATTTT; clone size: few; J gene: TRBJ1-5; D gene: .; V gene: TRBV2
CDR3 protein: CASSVDISSTDTQYF; CDR3 DNA: TGTGCCAGCAGTGTTGACATTTCTAGCACAGATACGCAGTATTTT; clone size: .; J gene: TRBJ2-3; D gene: .; V gene: TRBV6-4
CDR3 protein: CASSLGQGGYHEQYF; CDR3 DNA: TGTGCCAGCAGCTTGGGACAGGGGGGTTACCACGAGCAGTACTTC; clone size: few; J gene: TRBJ2-7; D gene: TRBD1; V gene: TRBV5-8
CDR3 protein: CASSFTGMNTEAFF; CDR3 DNA: TGCGCCAGCAGCTTTACAGGGATGAACACTGAAGCTTTCTTT; clone size: .; J gene: TRBJ1-1; D gene: .; V gene: TRBV5-1
CDR3 protein: CASSPSGTDVNYGYTF; CDR3 DNA: TGTGCCAGCTCACCAAGCGGGACGGATGTTAACTATGGCTACACCTTC; clone size: .; J gene: TRBJ1-2; D gene: .; V gene: TRBV18
CDR3 protein: CASRGGADTQYF; CDR3 DNA: TGTGCCAGTCGCGGGGGGGCAGATACGCAGTATTTT; clone size: few; J gene: TRBJ2-3; D gene: TRBD2; V gene: TRBV15
CDR3 protein: CASSQRQGSSSYRFF; CDR3 DNA: TGCGCCAGCAGCCAAAGACAGGGTTCGAGTTCTTACAGGTTCTTC; clone size: few; J gene: TRBJ2-1; D gene: TRBD1; V gene: TRBV4-1
CDR3 protein: CAWRSPSGGPYEQYF; CDR3 DNA: TGTGCCTGGAGGAGCCCTAGCGGGGGCCCCTACGAGCAGTACTTC; clone size: .; J gene: TRBJ2-7; D gene: TRBD2; V gene: TRBV30
CDR3 protein: CASRANSGSSYEQYF; CDR3 DNA: TGTGCCAGCAGGGCGAACTCAGGGTCTTCCTACGAGCAGTACTTC; clone size: few; J gene: TRBJ2-7; D gene: .; V gene: TRBV6-5
CDR3 protein: CASTRKQINQPQHF; CDR3 DNA: TGCGCCAGCACCCGCAAACAGATTAATCAGCCCCAGCATTTT; clone size: .; J gene: TRBJ1-5; D gene: .; V gene: TRBV5-1
CDR3 protein: CASKERPATNEKLFF; CDR3 DNA: TGCGCCAGCAAAGAGAGGCCTGCAACTAATGAAAAACTGTTTTTT; clone size: .; J gene: TRBJ1-4; D gene: .; V gene: TRBV5-1
CDR3 protein: CASTGQTNTEAFF; CDR3 DNA: TGTGCCAGCACCGGACAGACGAACACTGAAGCTTTCTTT; clone size: .; J gene: TRBJ1-1; D gene: .; V gene: TRBV7-9
CDR3 protein: CASTRDNYGYTF; CDR3 DNA: TGTGCCAGCACACGAGACAATTATGGCTACACCTTC; clone size: .; J gene: TRBJ1-2; D gene: .; V gene: TRBV6-1
CDR3 protein: CATWRMDYTF; CDR3 DNA: TGTGCCACTTGGAGAATGGACTACACCTTC; clone size: .; J gene: TRBJ1-2; D gene: .; V gene: TRBV10-3
CDR3 protein: CASSLGRVKAGELFF; CDR3 DNA: TGCGCCAGCAGCTTGGGCAGGGTAAAGGCCGGGGAGCTGTTTTTT; clone size: few; J gene: TRBJ2-2; D gene: .; V gene: TRBV5-1
CDR3 protein: CASSHQGGETQYF; CDR3 DNA: TGTGCCAGCAGCCATCAGGGTGGAGAGACCCAGTACTTC; clone size: .; J gene: TRBJ2-5; D gene: .; V gene: TRBV7-7
CDR3 protein: CASSPGQGQWEQYF; CDR3 DNA: TGTGCCAGCAGCCCGGGACAGGGGCAATGGGAGCAGTACTTC; clone size: few; J gene: TRBJ2-7; D gene: TRBD1; V gene: TRBV9
CDR3 protein: CASSFLQGAPTEAFF; CDR3 DNA: TGTGCCAGCAGTTTTCTCCAGGGGGCGCCCACTGAAGCTTTCTTT; clone size: .; J gene: TRBJ1-1; D gene: TRBD1; V gene: TRBV27
CDR3 protein: CASSPSRVGSNEQFF; CDR3 DNA: TGTGCCAGCAGCCCCAGCCGGGTTGGATCCAATGAGCAGTTCTTC; clone size: .; J gene: TRBJ2-1; D gene: .; V gene: TRBV7-8
CDR3 protein: CASSTGNTEAFF; CDR3 DNA: TGTGCCAGCAGCACAGGGAACACTGAAGCTTTCTTT; clone size: .; J gene: TRBJ1-1; D gene: .; V gene: TRBV7-9
CDR3 protein: CASGPRDRGRYEQYF; CDR3 DNA: TGTGCCAGCGGACCCCGGGACAGGGGGAGATACGAGCAGTACTTC; clone size: .; J gene: TRBJ2-7; D gene: TRBD1; V gene: TRBV19
CDR3 protein: CAGGWHSGNTIYF; CDR3 DNA: TGTGCCGGCGGATGGCACTCTGGAAACACCATATATTTT; clone size: few; J gene: TRBJ1-3; D gene: .; V gene: TRBV6-1
CDR3 protein: CASSFPGTYYGYTF; CDR3 DNA: TGCGCCAGCAGCTTTCCAGGGACATACTATGGCTACACCTTC; clone size: .; J gene: TRBJ1-2; D gene: .; V gene: TRBV5-1
CDR3 protein: CASSSQTGSYGTQYF; CDR3 DNA: TGTGCCAGCAGCTCTCAGACAGGGAGCTATGGGACGCAGTATTTT; clone size: .; J gene: TRBJ2-3; D gene: TRBD1; V gene: TRBV5-5
CDR3 protein: CASRFRSSGGHTGELFF; CDR3 DNA: TGTGCCAGCAGGTTCCGCAGTTCTGGCGGCCACACCGGGGAGCTGTTTTTT; clone size: .; J gene: TRBJ2-2; D gene: .; V gene: TRBV7-7
CDR3 protein: CASRWDTSNQPQHF; CDR3 DNA: TGTGCCAGCAGGTGGGACACTAGCAATCAGCCCCAGCATTTT; clone size: .; J gene: TRBJ1-5; D gene: .; V gene: TRBV2
CDR3 protein: CASRGTGGRYEQYF; CDR3 DNA: TGTGCCAGCAGGGGGACAGGGGGCAGGTACGAGCAGTACTTC; clone size: .; J gene: TRBJ2-7; D gene: TRBD1; V gene: TRBV2
CDR3 protein: CASSQSSAGGNEKLFF; CDR3 DNA: TGTGCCAGCAGCCAATCTAGCGCGGGGGGTAATGAAAAACTGTTTTTT; clone size: .; J gene: TRBJ1-4; D gene: .; V gene: TRBV16
CDR3 protein: CASSAPGPRAEAFF; CDR3 DNA: TGTGCCAGCAGTGCACCAGGCCCGCGAGCTGAAGCTTTCTTT; clone size: .; J gene: TRBJ1-1; D gene: .; V gene: TRBV25-1
CDR3 protein: CASSEWGGGYTF; CDR3 DNA: TGTGCCAGCAGTGAATGGGGGGGAGGCTACACCTTC; clone size: .; J gene: TRBJ1-2; D gene: .; V gene: TRBV25-1
CDR3 protein: CASSAGGTSVEQFF; CDR3 DNA: TGCGCCAGCAGTGCGGGAGGGACTAGCGTTGAGCAGTTCTTC; clone size: .; J gene: TRBJ2-1; D gene: TRBD2; V gene: TRBV10-1
CDR3 protein: CASRDRAGYNEQFF; CDR3 DNA: TGTGCCAGCAGGGACCGGGCGGGGTACAATGAGCAGTTCTTC; clone size: .; J gene: TRBJ2-1; D gene: .; V gene: TRBV6-5
CDR3 protein: CASSVGSRGGDTQYF; CDR3 DNA: TGTGCCAGCAGCGTAGGGTCTAGGGGTGGAGATACGCAGTATTTT; clone size: .; J gene: TRBJ2-3; D gene: .; V gene: TRBV9
CDR3 protein: CASSQGDPGGAWGYTF; CDR3 DNA: TGTGCCAGCAGCCAAGGAGACCCAGGGGGCGCGTGGGGCTACACCTTC; clone size: few; J gene: TRBJ1-2; D gene: TRBD1; V gene: TRBV14
CDR3 protein: CASSFFNAYEQYF; CDR3 DNA: TGTGCCAGCAGTTTTTTCAATGCCTACGAGCAGTACTTC; clone size: .; J gene: TRBJ2-7; D gene: .; V gene: TRBV27
CDR3 protein: CATSEGYGYTF; CDR3 DNA: TGTGCCACCAGTGAGGGCTATGGCTACACTTTC; clone size: .; J gene: TRBJ1-2; D gene: .; V gene: TRBV15
CDR3 protein: CAIGDTRPSPQHF; CDR3 DNA: TGTGCCATCGGGGACACGAGGCCCTCCCCCCAGCATTTT; clone size: .; J gene: TRBJ1-5; D gene: .; V gene: TRBV10-3
CDR3 protein: CASSGVRGASATEAFF; CDR3 DNA: TGTGCCAGCAGTGGAGTCAGGGGGGCGTCGGCCACTGAAGCTTTCTTT; clone size: .; J gene: TRBJ1-1; D gene: TRBD1; V gene: TRBV27
CDR3 protein: CASSETAGHQPQHF; CDR3 DNA: TGTGCCAGCAGTGAAACCGCGGGGCATCAGCCCCAGCATTTT; clone size: once; J gene: TRBJ1-5; D gene: .; V gene: TRBV6-1
CDR3 protein: CASVFQTGTGEADTQYF; CDR3 DNA: TGTGCTAGTGTTTTCCAAACCGGGACAGGGGAGGCAGATACGCAGTATTTT; clone size: .; J gene: TRBJ2-3; D gene: TRBD1; V gene: TRBV12-5
CDR3 protein: CASSDRGLLNWGPEAFF; CDR3 DNA: TGTGCCAGCAGTGACAGGGGCCTTTTGAACTGGGGCCCTGAAGCTTTCTTT; clone size: .; J gene: TRBJ1-1; D gene: .; V gene: TRBV6-1